This T cell receptor (beta chain) was captured by sequencing in a study of blood T cells in healthy people across ages. Germline V gene lookup returns CDR1 DFQATT and CDR2 SNEGSKA (reference sequence). V dropped 0 bases and J dropped 0 bases, with 10 bases sitting between them. The CDR3 has 15 amino acids. Combining a sample-barcoded 5' primer with a J-beta primer mix, a second PCR ran for 7 to 11 cycles. MiXCR was run by TCRdb on the 5' RACE reads, yielding one entry per CDR3 protein. The sample contains roughly 1,800,000 distinct CDR3 sequences, around half of which appear only once. The sample comprised blood. The J gene is TRBJ2-3, the V gene TRBV20-1; D call uncertain. This TCR derives from a woman in her thirties or forties in good health. The CDR3 coding sequence is TGCAGTGCTAGAGATGGCGCTCCTAGCACAGATACGCAGTATTTT. Translated: CSARDGAPSTDTQYF.